This T cell receptor beta chain was identified during a study of blood T cell repertoires in COVID-19. At the level of the study: Sites across the United States, Italy and Spain contributed samples from acute and convalescent COVID-19. Sample material is recorded as cDNA or gDNA derived from T cells, B-cell-depleted T cells, or PBMCs.

The table lists this clone with a count of one. As handled by the study authors: The authors estimated nucleated cell counts from reference gene primer amplification. Sequenced by immunoSEQ multiplex PCR; TCRdb stores in-frame clones only, minus some. The V and J calls and clone size were taken over from that table, and D and trimming were inferred from the DNA. The sample holds 100,000 to 150,000 clones; approximately 90% are singletons and the top ten take more than 15%. The TCR sequence derives from a man between 50 and 59 years old with active or convalescent COVID-19. The sample consisted of peripheral blood.

CDR3 sequence: CASSGGTSGRLTYNEQFF. In DNA form, the CDR3 reads TGCGCCAGCAGCGGCGGGACTAGCGGGAGACTGACCTACAATGAGCAGTTCTTC. The genes are TRBV5-1 and TRBJ2-1; 14 nucleotides align to TRBD2. From germline, CDR1 is SGHRS and CDR2 YFSETQ. CDR3 length equals 18 residues. The V segment lost 4 bases and the J segment 2 bases; nucleotides outside the gene matches: 8.